This TCR beta chain was identified during a study of blood T cell repertoires in COVID-19. For the study at large: From the United States, Italy and Spain came samples of acute and convalescent COVID-19.

In the original workflow: Reference gene primer amplification gave estimated nucleated cell counts. Measured with immunoSEQ multiplex PCR; TCRdb has only the in-frame clones, and not every one. The V and J calls and clone size come from that table; D and trimming were worked out from the DNA. The sample lists 70,000 or so clones, over 80% occurring once. CDR3 length: 14 residues. Germline CDR1 SGHNT, CDR2 YYREEE (reference sequence). After removal of 4 bases from V and 4 bases from J, the junction contained 4 bases not matched to a gene. This clone was found a few times. The sequence came from a human donor in a cohort sampled during active COVID-19. Sequences were obtained from peripheral blood. The chain couples TRBV5-4 to TRBJ1-3; 8 bases map to TRBD1. The CDR3 sequence is CASSRGTGGNTIYF. For the CDR3, the DNA is TGTGCCAGCAGCCGAGGGACAGGAGGAAACACCATATATTTT. Full variable domain (outside the CDR3, taken from reference TRBV5-4 and TRBJ1-3): ETGVTQSPTHLIKTRGQQVTLRCSSQSGHNTVSWYQQALGQGPQFIFQYYREEENGRGNFPPRFSGLQFPNYSSELNVNALELDDSALYLCASSRGTGGNTIYFGEGSWLTVV.